These T cell receptor beta chains were read from a single sample in a study of T cells in Graves' hyperthyroidism and ophthalmopathy. TCRdb independently ran MiXCR on the multiplex PCR reads; one entry per CDR3 protein. The sample has about 500,000 distinct CDR3 sequences; roughly 17% are singletons. The material sequenced was blood. The source of these receptors is a woman younger than 30 with Graves' hyperthyroidism. CDR3s include the opening cysteine and the closing phenylalanine or tryptophan. D genes are given only for firm matches. The listing skips clone size in some rows; elsewhere it reads once, few, many or a size class.

>TRBJ2-7|-|TRBV7-2|-
TGTGCCAGCAGCTTAAGTCAGTCTCGGGAGCAGTACTTC
CASSLSQSREQYF
>TRBJ1-4|many|TRBV28|TRBD1
TGTGCCAGCAGTCAACCGACAGGGCCCGATGGTGAAAAACTGTTTTTT
CASSQPTGPDGEKLFF
>TRBJ2-2|many|TRBV28|-
TGTGCCAGCAGTACTTTAATATATACCGGGACCACGGAGTCCGGGGAGCTGTTTTTT
CASSTLIYTGTTESGELFF
>TRBJ2-7|-|TRBV6-5|-
TGTGCCAGCAGTTACAGGGGCGCCTACGAGCAGTACTTC
CASSYRGAYEQYF
>TRBJ1-1|many|TRBV18|TRBD1
TGTGCCAGCTCACCTAGCCAGACAGGGGCCACTGAAGCTTTCTTT
CASSPSQTGATEAFF
>TRBJ1-4|-|TRBV9|-
TGTGCCAGCAGCGTAGCCTCCGGGGGTGAAAAACTGTTTTTT
CASSVASGGEKLFF
>TRBJ2-3|many|TRBV5-1|-
TGCGCCAGCAGCTTGAGCAGGGATCTCCGCACAGATACGCAGTATTTT
CASSLSRDLRTDTQYF
>TRBJ1-1|many|TRBV12-3/TRBV12-4|-
TGTGCCAGCAGTTACATGGCAATGAACACTGAAGCTTTCTTT
CASSYMAMNTEAFF
>TRBJ2-1|-|TRBV5-6|TRBD1
TGTGCCAGCAGCGCGCGGACAGGGGGATACAATGAGCAGTTCTTC
CASSARTGGYNEQFF
>TRBJ2-2|many|TRBV12-3/TRBV12-4|-
TGTGCCAGCAGTTTACAGGGGGGCACCGGGGAGCTGTTTTTT
CASSLQGGTGELFF
>TRBJ1-1|many|TRBV20-1|-
TGCAGTGTCCCACAGGAGATGAACACTGAAGCTTTCTTT
CSVPQEMNTEAFF
>TRBJ2-3|many|TRBV27|-
TGTGCCAGCAGTGACCCCCAGGGCAATACAGATACGCAGTATTTT
CASSDPQGNTDTQYF
>TRBJ2-7|many|TRBV11-1|-
TGTGCCAGCAGCTTTGAGCAGGGCCCCTACGAGCAGTACTTC
CASSFEQGPYEQYF
>TRBJ2-1|-|TRBV5-4|-
TGTGCCAGCAGCTTAGCCCTCGGGGGGCGCTCCTACAATGAGCAGTTCTTC
CASSLALGGRSYNEQFF
>TRBJ1-5|-|TRBV7-9|-
TGTGCCAGCATCAGACAGGTTAGCAATCAGCCCCAGCATTTT
CASIRQVSNQPQHF
>TRBJ2-2|many|TRBV11-3|-
TGTGCCAGCAGCTTCAGGGGCGGCACCGGGGAGCTGTTTTTT
CASSFRGGTGELFF
>TRBJ2-5|few|TRBV5-1|TRBD2
TGCGCCAGCAGCTTGGTGGGGACTAGCGGACAAGAGACCCAGTACTTC
CASSLVGTSGQETQYF